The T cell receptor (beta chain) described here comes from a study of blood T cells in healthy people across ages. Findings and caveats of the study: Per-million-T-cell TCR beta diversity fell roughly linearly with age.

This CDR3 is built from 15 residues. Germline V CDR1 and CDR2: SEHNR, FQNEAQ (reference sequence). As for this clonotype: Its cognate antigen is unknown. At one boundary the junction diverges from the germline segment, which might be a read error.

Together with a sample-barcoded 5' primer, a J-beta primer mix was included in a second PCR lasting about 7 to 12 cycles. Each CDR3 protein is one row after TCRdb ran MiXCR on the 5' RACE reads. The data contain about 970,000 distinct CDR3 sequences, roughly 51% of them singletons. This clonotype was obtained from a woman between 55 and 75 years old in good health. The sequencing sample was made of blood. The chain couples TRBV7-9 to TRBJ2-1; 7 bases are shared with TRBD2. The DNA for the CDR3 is TGCGCCGGCAGCCGGGCTAGCGGATCCTACAATGAGCAGTTCTTC. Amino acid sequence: CAGSRASGSYNEQFF.